A single sample is the source of the 14 T cell receptor beta chains below, sequenced in a study of shared clonotypes between healthy human individuals. Produced via immunoSEQ multiplex PCR; TCRdb's table is partial and in-frame only. There are a few hundred thousand clones in the sample; around three quarters occur only once, and about 12% lies in the top ten. Input material: PBMCs. These receptors were obtained from a middle-aged woman in good health. Some clones in this sample may be carry-over from other donors' samples.

This chain links TRBV28 with TRBJ1-1; D not certain. The CDR3 length is 11 residues. The V gene lost 1 base and the J gene lost 4 bases, with 1 base spanning the gap. The germline V gene encodes CDR1 MDHEN and CDR2 SYDVKM. CDR3 loop: CASSLFTEAFF. In DNA form, the CDR3 reads TGTGCCAGCAGTTTATTCACTGAAGCTTTCTTT.

The table lists this clone with many counts. The same CDR3 arises from other DNA sequences in this sample as well. The chain uses TRBV6-5 and TRBJ1-1; 8 nucleotides match TRBD1. Looked up from germline, CDR1 is MNHEY and CDR2 is SVGAGI. The CDR3 covers 12 residues. Losses at the gene ends were 8 bases for V and 6 bases for J; bases not matched to a gene: 5. The CDR3 region is CASRQGSAEAFF. The CDR3 bases are TGTGCCAGCCGACAGGGGAGCGCTGAAGCTTTCTTT.

V is TRBV28 and J is TRBJ2-7; 7 nucleotides agree with TRBD2. CDR1 and CDR2 (germline): MDHEN, SYDVKM. V was clipped by 4 bases and J by 3 bases; unmatched bases: 12. This CDR3 comprises 16 residues. The DNA of the CDR3 is TGTGCCAGCAGTTCCCCGGGACTAAAAAAATACTACGAGCAGTACTTC. Translated, it gives CASSSPGLKKYYEQYF. Drawing the rest from reference TRBV28 and TRBJ2-7, the complete variable domain is DVKVTQSSRYLVKRTGEKVFLECVQDMDHENMFWYRQDPGLGLRLIYFSYDVKMKEKGDIPEGYSVSREKKERFSLILESASTNQTSMYLCASSSPGLKKYYEQYFGPGTRLTVT.

This clone appeared a single time. The rearrangement uses TRBV7-2 and TRBJ2-3, with a tentative D call TRBD2 (7 bases). The CDR3 has 17 amino acids. Germline CDR1 SGHTA, CDR2 FQGNSA. Trimming stripped 4 bases from V and 4 bases from J, with 21 bases between. Here the CDR3 DNA reads TGTGCCAGCAGCTCGTGGGACAAGGGGGGGGCCCCAGATACGCAGTATTTT. Translated: CASSSWDKGGAPDTQYF.

A few counts support this clone. A much more abundant neighbour one base away suggests this may be a read error. This chain connects TRBV29-1 to TRBJ1-1, with 8 nucleotides matching TRBD1. Unmatched junction bases numbered 8, after V lost 7 bases and J lost 4 bases. Germline loops: CDR1 SQVTM, CDR2 ANQGSEA. This CDR3 region has 13 residues. CDR3 in amino acids: CSAGQGMSTEAFF. CDR3 nucleotide sequence: TGCAGCGCAGGACAGGGAATGAGCACTGAAGCTTTCTTT.

The gene calls are TRBV29-1 and TRBJ2-6, with a tentative D call TRBD2 (5 bases). CDR3 length equals 13 residues. Trimming stripped 4 bases from V and 1 base from J, with 5 bases between. CDR1 is SQVTM and CDR2 is ANQGSEA in the germline V gene. In DNA form, the CDR3 reads TGCAGCGTTGGACTATCTGGGGCCAACGTCCTGACTTTC. This sequence encodes CSVGLSGANVLTF.

The V call is TRBV10-3, the J call TRBJ2-1; TRBD1 is a possible D gene (5 bases). The CDR3 loop spans 15 amino acids. Germline lookup yields CDR1 ENHRY and CDR2 SYGVKD. V was trimmed by 6 bases and J by 5 bases, leaving 17 bases between them. CDR3 DNA: TGTGCCATCAGCGCCGACAGCCTCAGCAACAATGAGCAGTTCTTC. Amino acid sequence: CAISADSLSNNEQFF.

There are a few counts of this clone. A clone one base away is much larger, so this may be a read error. Other DNA sequences within the sample encode an identical CDR3. The chain is built from TRBV14 and TRBJ2-5, with TRBD1 as a possible D gene (5 bases). V was clipped by 0 bases and J by 7 bases, with 9 bases between them. Per germline, CDR1 SGHDN and CDR2 FVKESK. The CDR3 has 13 residues. The CDR3, as DNA: TGTGCCAGCAGCCAAGAGCAGGGTGTGACCCAGTACTTC. It specifies CASSQEQGVTQYF.

The chain couples TRBV28 to TRBJ2-1, with D perhaps TRBD2 (6 bases). Germline loops: CDR1 MDHEN, CDR2 SYDVKM. The V end lost 2 bases, the J end lost 0 bases, and 11 bases lay between the germline ends. This CDR3 is 16 amino acids long. The CDR3 DNA reads TGTGCCAGCAGTTTAATAGCGGCCAACTCCTACAATGAGCAGTTCTTC. Its protein product is CASSLIAANSYNEQFF.

This chain uses TRBV7-9 with TRBJ1-6; D remains unclear. The germline V gene encodes CDR1 SEHNR and CDR2 FQNEAQ (reference sequence). The CDR3 has 15 residues. With 5 bases removed from V and 3 bases from J, the gap between germline ends came to 11 bases. The CDR3 DNA reads TGTGCCAGCAGCGCGGACGGTCTCTATAATTCACCCCTCCACTTT. Translation gives CASSADGLYNSPLHF. Combining the CDR3 with reference TRBV7-9 and TRBJ1-6 gives the whole variable domain DTGVSQNPRHKITKRGQNVTFRCDPISEHNRLYWYRQTLGQGPEFLTYFQNEAQLEKSRLLSDRFSAERPKGSFSTLEIQRTEQGDSAMYLCASSADGLYNSPLHFGNGTRLTVT.

CDR3 bases: TGTGCCAGCAGTCGACAGGGTGTGTCCTACAATGAGCAGTTCTTC. This sequence encodes CASSRQGVSYNEQFF. This sequence joins TRBV28 and TRBJ2-1; 7 bases map to TRBD1. Germline CDR1 is MDHEN and CDR2 is SYDVKM. The CDR3 contains 15 residues. The ends lost 5 bases at V and 1 base at J; junction bases unmatched: 5.

The chain has TRBV7-3 and TRBJ2-3, with D perhaps matching TRBD1 (6 bases). The length of the CDR3 is 13 residues. Trimming took off 2 bases at V and 3 bases at J, with 6 bases between the two ends. Germline V gives CDR1 SGHTA, CDR2 FQGTGA. The CDR3 DNA is TGTGCCAGCAGCTTACAGGGGACAGATACGCAGTATTTT. Its protein is CASSLQGTDTQYF. Variable domain in full (rest from reference TRBV7-3 and TRBJ2-3): GAGVSQTPSNKVTEKGKYVELRCDPISGHTALYWYRQSLGQGPEFLIYFQGTGAADDSGLPNDRFFAVRPEGSVSTLKIQRTERGDSAVYLCASSLQGTDTQYFGPGTRLTVL.

This chain uses TRBV5-5 with TRBJ2-1, with 7 bases matching TRBD2. The germline CDR1 and CDR2 sequences are SGHKS and YYEKEE (reference sequence). V shed 1 base, J shed 9 bases, and the junction held 19 bases outside the gene matches. The length of the CDR3 is 18 residues. CDR3 in DNA: TGTGCCAGCAGCTTGAACCTTGCGCGGGTGGCGGGAGAGGTTGAGCAGTTCTTC. Translation: CASSLNLARVAGEVEQFF.

A note on this clone: One end of the junction varies from germline; a read error may be responsible. This specimen includes other DNA sequences encoding the same CDR3. The chain uses TRBV11-2 and TRBJ2-3; D gene unclear. Germline CDR1 and CDR2: SGHAT and FQNNGV. CDR3 length: 12 residues. The CDR3 nucleotides are TGTGCCAGCAGCCTAGACCGGGATACGCAGTATTTT. This translates into CASSLDRDTQYF.